This record looks at one TCR beta chain sequence and its context. The J segment lost 4 bases and the V segment lost 2 bases, leaving 4 bases of the junction unmatched. This CDR3 contains 15 residues. In germline, CDR1 is SGHTA, CDR2 FQGNSA. The sample comes from a study of blood T cells in healthy people across ages. Sample-barcoded 5' priming and a J-beta primer mix drove a second PCR of roughly 6 to 12 cycles. TCRdb independently ran MiXCR on the 5' RACE reads; one entry per CDR3 protein. The data show hundreds of thousands of distinct CDR3 sequences, around two fifths seen once. The chain links TRBV7-2 to TRBJ2-7, with TRBD2 matching 11 bases. The source material was blood. The clonotype was recovered from a man aged 60 to 69 in good health. The CDR3 DNA follows: TGTGCCAGCAGCTTATCGCTAGCGGGGGGATACGAGCAGTACTTC. This encodes CASSLSLAGGYEQYF. Full variable domain (remainder filled in from reference TRBV7-2 and TRBJ2-7): GAGVSQSPSNKVTEKGKDVELRCDPISGHTALYWYRQSLGQGLEFLIYFQGNSAPDKSGLPSDRFSAERTGGSVSTLTIQRTQQEDSAVYLCASSLSLAGGYEQYFGPGTRLTVT.